The rows below give T cell receptor beta chains drawn from one sample of a study of response to subunit inactivated influenza vaccine. TCRdb recomputed calls from the RT-PCR reads with MiXCR, one row per CDR3 protein. Of about 570,000 distinct CDR3 sequences in the sample, about 11% were seen once. These sequences were also reported in another study, on T cells expressing NK-cell markers.

The source material was PBMCs from blood, sampled on the day of vaccination. Source of these receptors: a man aged 45-60 years who received an inactivated influenza vaccine. Both conserved end residues are part of each CDR3. D genes are given only for firm matches. For some rows the clone size is stated as once, few or many, or as a class when expanded; others skip it.

>TRBV28|NA|TRBJ1-2|TRBD1
CASSPGDSLLNGYTF
TGTGCCAGCAGTCCCGGGGACAGTCTATTAAATGGCTACACCTTC
>TRBV14|few|TRBJ2-7|TRBD1
CASSRPGTVGHEQYF
TGTGCCAGCAGCAGGCCCGGGACAGTCGGCCACGAGCAGTACTTC
>TRBV10-3|many|TRBJ2-1|NA
CAISESANSYNEQFF
TGTGCCATCAGTGAGTCTGCGAATTCCTACAATGAGCAGTTCTTC
>TRBV18|few|TRBJ2-2|NA
CASSPSRPELFF
TGTGCCAGCTCACCATCACGCCCGGAGCTGTTTTTT
>TRBV5-1|few|TRBJ1-1|TRBD1
CASSSTGLATEAFF
TGCGCCAGCAGCTCGACAGGGCTGGCCACTGAAGCTTTCTTT
>TRBV6-5|few|TRBJ2-7|NA
CASSYSLGRTSLNYEQYF
TGTGCCAGCAGTTACTCTCTCGGCAGGACTTCCCTCAACTACGAGCAGTACTTC
>TRBV4-1|many|TRBJ2-1|TRBD1
CASSQHQGVNYNEQFF
TGCGCCAGCAGCCAACACCAGGGGGTAAACTACAATGAGCAGTTCTTC
>TRBV7-2|few|TRBJ1-1|NA
CASSLDFGNTEAFF
TGTGCCAGCAGCTTAGACTTTGGGAACACTGAAGCTTTCTTT
>TRBV2|NA|TRBJ2-2|NA
CASRLPGTTNTGELFF
TGTGCCAGCAGACTCCCCGGGACAACGAACACCGGGGAGCTGTTTTTT
>TRBV6-5|few|TRBJ2-7|TRBD1
CASSYSILGTGEYEQYF
TGTGCCAGCAGTTACTCGATCTTGGGGACAGGGGAATACGAGCAGTACTTC
>TRBV19|NA|TRBJ2-1|NA
CASSIALSWEQFF
TGTGCCAGTAGTATAGCGCTTAGCTGGGAGCAGTTCTTC
>TRBV23-1|few|TRBJ2-3|TRBD1
CASSSRQGTFFTDTQYF
TGCGCCAGCAGTTCCCGACAGGGGACCTTTTTCACAGATACGCAGTATTTT
>TRBV12-3/TRBV12-4|many|TRBJ2-1|TRBD1
CASSSGTGEKFF
TGTGCCAGCAGTTCGGGGACAGGGGAAAAGTTCTTC
>TRBV20-1|NA|TRBJ2-1|TRBD2
CSAHTVIAGPHNEQFF
TGCAGTGCGCATACGGTTATAGCGGGACCCCACAATGAGCAGTTCTTC
>TRBV11-2|few|TRBJ2-2|TRBD1
CASSIGQGTGELFF
TGTGCCAGCAGCATCGGACAGGGCACCGGGGAGCTGTTTTTT
>TRBV6-2/TRBV6-3|NA|TRBJ1-5|NA
CASSYSARYEIDPQHF
TGTGCCAGCAGTTACTCCGCCAGGTATGAAATCGACCCCCAGCATTTT
>TRBV3-1|few|TRBJ2-1|NA
CASSQDPLAGSGHNEQFF
TGTGCCAGCAGCCAAGATCCCCTGGCAGGGAGTGGCCACAATGAGCAGTTCTTC
>TRBV14|few|TRBJ1-6|NA
CASSRRQEDSPLHF
TGTGCCAGCAGCCGCCGACAAGAGGACTCACCCCTCCACTTT
>TRBV5-1|few|TRBJ2-3|NA
CASGTATDTQYF
TGCGCCAGCGGGACTGCCACAGATACGCAGTATTTT
>TRBV4-1|few|TRBJ2-3|TRBD2
CASSQEGGYTQYF
TGCGCCAGCAGCCAAGAGGGAGGGTATACGCAGTATTTT
>TRBV3-1|few|TRBJ2-2|NA
CASSQEAVTGELFF
TGTGCCAGCAGCCAAGAGGCTGTCACCGGGGAGCTGTTTTTT
>TRBV7-3|few|TRBJ2-2|NA
CASSLTGGTANTGELFF
TGTGCCAGCAGCTTAACGGGGGGAACAGCGAACACCGGGGAGCTGTTTTTT
>TRBV5-5|NA|TRBJ2-7|NA
CASSWDANNYEQYF
TGTGCCAGCAGCTGGGACGCAAATAACTACGAGCAGTACTTC
>TRBV12-3/TRBV12-4|few|TRBJ2-2|TRBD2
CASSSRLARYAGELFF
TGTGCCAGCAGTTCCCGACTAGCGCGGTATGCCGGGGAGCTGTTTTTT
>TRBV20-1|NA|TRBJ1-3|NA
CSASREGLSSGNTIYF
TGCAGTGCTAGCAGGGAGGGTTTGAGCTCTGGAAACACCATATATTTT
>TRBV5-1|NA|TRBJ1-1|NA
CASSPEGGRTEAFF
TGCGCCAGCAGCCCCGAAGGGGGAAGGACTGAAGCTTTCTTT
>TRBV28|few|TRBJ2-1|NA
CASSVQGGTYNEQFF
TGTGCCAGCAGTGTGCAGGGGGGGACCTACAATGAGCAGTTCTTC
>TRBV19|few|TRBJ1-2|TRBD1
CASRGQGFAGYTF
TGTGCCAGTAGGGGACAGGGGTTCGCTGGCTACACCTTC
>TRBV7-2|NA|TRBJ2-5|NA
CASSFWGGQTQYF
TGTGCCAGCAGCTTCTGGGGGGGGCAGACCCAGTACTTC
>TRBV12-3/TRBV12-4|NA|TRBJ2-2|NA
CASTPAPGELFF
TGTGCCAGCACCCCCGCACCCGGGGAGCTGTTTTTT
>TRBV6-2/TRBV6-3|many|TRBJ2-1|TRBD2
CASTPVAGVSEQFF
TGTGCCAGCACCCCAGTAGCGGGAGTTTCTGAGCAGTTCTTC
>TRBV12-3/TRBV12-4|many|TRBJ1-2|TRBD1
CASSRQGNYGYTF
TGTGCCAGCAGCCGACAGGGGAACTATGGCTACACCTTC
>TRBV23-1|NA|TRBJ2-2|NA
CASGGTMNTGELFF
TGCGCCAGCGGGGGGACAATGAACACCGGGGAGCTGTTTTTT
>TRBV20-1|NA|TRBJ2-3|NA
CSASRGPADTQYF
TGCAGTGCTAGTCGGGGGCCGGCGGATACGCAGTATTTT
>TRBV15|few|TRBJ2-5|NA
CATSRGSIQETQYF
TGTGCCACCAGCAGAGGTTCGATCCAAGAGACCCAGTACTTC
>TRBV3-1|many|TRBJ2-1|NA
CASGGAIYNEQFF
TGTGCCAGCGGCGGAGCGATCTACAATGAGCAGTTCTTC
>TRBV11-2|many|TRBJ2-7|TRBD2
CASSLIPLAGGSSSEQYF
TGTGCCAGCAGCTTAATCCCCCTAGCGGGTGGGTCTTCCAGCGAGCAGTACTTC
>TRBV4-2|few|TRBJ2-6|NA
CASKGASGANVLTF
TGTGCCAGCAAGGGTGCCTCTGGGGCCAACGTCCTGACTTTC
>TRBV5-1|few|TRBJ1-1|TRBD1
CASSPTGGQGTEAFF
TGCGCCAGCAGCCCGACAGGGGGCCAGGGCACTGAAGCTTTCTTT
>TRBV11-2|few|TRBJ1-4|NA
CASTQGTRGSLFF
TGTGCCAGCACCCAGGGCACTAGGGGTTCACTGTTTTTT
>TRBV7-9|few|TRBJ2-7|NA
CASSPRSGTDYYEQYF
TGTGCCAGCAGCCCGCGCTCCGGGACGGACTACTACGAGCAGTACTTC
>TRBV10-2|few|TRBJ2-7|TRBD1
CASSEQGGEQYF
TGCGCCAGCAGTGAACAGGGGGGCGAGCAGTACTTC